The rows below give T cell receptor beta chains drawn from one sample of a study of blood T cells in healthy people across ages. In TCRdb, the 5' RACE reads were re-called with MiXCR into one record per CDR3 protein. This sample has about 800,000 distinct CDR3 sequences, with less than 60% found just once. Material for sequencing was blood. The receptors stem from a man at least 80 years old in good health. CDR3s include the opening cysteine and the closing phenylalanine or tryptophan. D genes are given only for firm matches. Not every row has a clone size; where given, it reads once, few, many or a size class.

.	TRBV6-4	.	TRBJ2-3	TGTGCCAGCAGTGATAGCGCCAGAACGGGGGATACGCAGTATTTT	CASSDSARTGDTQYF
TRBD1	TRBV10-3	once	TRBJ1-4	TGTGCCATCAGTGACGACAGGGGGACGCAAGGAAAACTGTTTTTT	CAISDDRGTQGKLFF
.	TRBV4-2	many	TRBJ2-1	TGTGCCAGCAGCCAAGAGGGACACCCAAATGAGCAGTTCTTC	CASSQEGHPNEQFF
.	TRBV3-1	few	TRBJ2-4	TGTGCCAGCAGCCAAGATAGGCTAAATGACATTCAGTACTTC	CASSQDRLNDIQYF
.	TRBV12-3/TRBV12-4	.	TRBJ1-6	TGTGCCAGCAGGACCAGTAATTCACCCCTCCACTTT	CASRTSNSPLHF
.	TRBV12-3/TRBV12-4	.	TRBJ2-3	TGTGCCAGCAGTTTAAAGAGGGGGGGGGCTAGCGGCACAGATACGCAGTATTTT	CASSLKRGGASGTDTQYF
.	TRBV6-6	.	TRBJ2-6	TGTGCCAGCAGTTACCCTACCGGGACCTCTGGGGCCAACGTCCTGACTTTC	CASSYPTGTSGANVLTF
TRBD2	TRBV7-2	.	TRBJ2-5	TGTGCCGGCAGCCCTCGGGGAGGGTCGCAAGAGACCCAGTACTTC	CAGSPRGGSQETQYF
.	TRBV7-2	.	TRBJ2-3	TGTGCCAGCAGCTTATTGATGGCAGGGTATATGAGCACAGATACGCAGTATTTT	CASSLLMAGYMSTDTQYF
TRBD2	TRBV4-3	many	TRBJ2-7	TGCGCCAGCAGCCAAGATGAACTAGCGGGTATCTACGAGCAGTACTTC	CASSQDELAGIYEQYF
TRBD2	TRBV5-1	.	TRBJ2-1	TGCGCCAGCAGCTTGGCAATAGCGGGGATCTCCTACAATGAGCAGTTCTTC	CASSLAIAGISYNEQFF
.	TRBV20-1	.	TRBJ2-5	TGCAGTGCTAGACACCGAATAGGTCCGAGGGAGACCCAGTACTTC	CSARHRIGPRETQYF
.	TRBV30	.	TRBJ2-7	TGTGCCATCCACAGGGAACCCTACGAGCAGTACTTC	CAIHREPYEQYF
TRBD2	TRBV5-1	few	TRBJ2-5	TGCGCCAGCAGCGGGAGAGTAGCGGGAGAAGGAGAGACCCAGTACTTC	CASSGRVAGEGETQYF
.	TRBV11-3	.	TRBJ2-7	TGTGCCAGCAGCTCCAACGGGGATCCCTACGAGCAGTACTTC	CASSSNGDPYEQYF
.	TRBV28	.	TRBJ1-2	TGTGCCAGCAGTTTGGCGGCCGGAAACTATGGCTACACCTTC	CASSLAAGNYGYTF
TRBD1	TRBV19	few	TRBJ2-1	TGTGCCAGTAGTCGAAACAGGGGGAATGTCGATGAGCAGTTCTTC	CASSRNRGNVDEQFF
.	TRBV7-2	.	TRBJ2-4	TGTGCCAGCAGTTCCTCTTGGGAGCAGTACTTC	CASSSSWEQYF
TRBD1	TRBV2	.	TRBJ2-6	TGTGCCAGCAGCCCCGGGACAGGGATTCTGGGGGCCAACGTCCTGACTTTC	CASSPGTGILGANVLTF
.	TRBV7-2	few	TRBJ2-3	TGTGCCAGCAGCTTACGGAGGGCCACAGATACGCAGTATTTT	CASSLRRATDTQYF
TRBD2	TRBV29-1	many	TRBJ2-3	TGCAGCTCCGGGACTAGCGGGAGGGATACGCAGTATTTT	CSSGTSGRDTQYF
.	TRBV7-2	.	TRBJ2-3	TGTGCCAGCAGCTTTATCGCCGAGGGTACAGATACGCAGTATTTT	CASSFIAEGTDTQYF
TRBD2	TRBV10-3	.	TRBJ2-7	TGTGCCATCAGTGAAAGGACTAGCGGGAGGAATGAGCAGTACTTC	CAISERTSGRNEQYF
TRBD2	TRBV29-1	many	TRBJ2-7	TGCAGCGTGGCAAAGACTAGCGGGAGTTACGAGCAGTACTTC	CSVAKTSGSYEQYF
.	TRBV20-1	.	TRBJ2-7	TGCAGTGCTACAGGGACTGGGGTGGGCGAGCAGTACTTC	CSATGTGVGEQYF
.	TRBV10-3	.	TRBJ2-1	TGTGCCATCAGTGTCGCCGGGGGCAGCTCCTACAATGAGCAGTTCTTC	CAISVAGGSSYNEQFF
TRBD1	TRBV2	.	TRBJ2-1	TGTGCCAGCTCTCCGACAGGGATATACAATGAGCAGTTCTTC	CASSPTGIYNEQFF
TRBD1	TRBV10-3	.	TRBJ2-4	TGTGCCATCAGTGTCGAACAGGGGGCGGGAGAGCAGTACTTC	CAISVEQGAGEQYF
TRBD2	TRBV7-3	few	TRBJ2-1	TGTGCCAGCAGCCTTAGCGGGAGGGCCGTAAATGAGCAGTTCTTC	CASSLSGRAVNEQFF
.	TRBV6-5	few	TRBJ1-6	TGTGCCAGCAGTTACGCGGGTCGGGGACATGGACCCCTCCACTTT	CASSYAGRGHGPLHF
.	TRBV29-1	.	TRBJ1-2	TGCAGCGTTGACTCCGGGCTTGATGGCTACACCTTC	CSVDSGLDGYTF
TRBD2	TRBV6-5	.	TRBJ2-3	TGTGCCAGCAGTTACTCGGGCGGGAGTAAAGATACGCAGTATTTT	CASSYSGGSKDTQYF
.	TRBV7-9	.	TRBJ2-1	TGTGCCAGCAACACCAGCAGGGGTTACAATGAGCAGTTCTTC	CASNTSRGYNEQFF
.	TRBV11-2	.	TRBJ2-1	TGTGCCAGCAGCCCGTCTCTGGACAGCGACCGGTGGGGAGATGAGCAGTTCTTC	CASSPSLDSDRWGDEQFF
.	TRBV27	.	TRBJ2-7	TGTGCCAGCAGTTTATCTAGGTGGGGCGGGAACGAGCAGTACTTC	CASSLSRWGGNEQYF
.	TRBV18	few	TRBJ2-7	TGTGCCAGCTCACCAGTGGGGAACTCCTACGAGCAGTACTTC	CASSPVGNSYEQYF
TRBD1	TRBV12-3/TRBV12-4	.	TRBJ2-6	TGTGCCAGCAGTTCTTACAGGGGGCCTGGGGCCAACGTCCTGACTTTC	CASSSYRGPGANVLTF
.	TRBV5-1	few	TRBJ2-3	TGCGCCAGCAGCTCGGCGCCGGGACCGGATACGCAGTATTTT	CASSSAPGPDTQYF
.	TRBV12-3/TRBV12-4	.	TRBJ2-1	TGTGCCAGCAGTCTCGCTGGGGGTCTGGGCGCTGAGCAGTTCTTC	CASSLAGGLGAEQFF
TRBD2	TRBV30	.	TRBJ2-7	TGTGCCTGGAGTGTCGGGAGGGGCCAAGACGAGCAGTACTTC	CAWSVGRGQDEQYF
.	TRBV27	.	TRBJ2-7	TGTGCCAGCAGTTTTTGGGGCGCAACCTACGAGCAGTACTTC	CASSFWGATYEQYF
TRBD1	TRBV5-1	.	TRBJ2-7	TGCGCCAGCAGCTCCCGGGACAGGGTGGGCGAGCAGTACTTC	CASSSRDRVGEQYF
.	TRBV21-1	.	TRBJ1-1	TGTGCCAGCAGCAAAATTATTGGGGGGCTGATGAACACTGAAGCTTTCTTT	CASSKIIGGLMNTEAFF